This T cell receptor (beta chain) was documented in a study of T cell clones after liver transplantation. Study information: Apart from a few HCV-positive recipients, transplants were for non-autoimmune, non-viral reasons. Patients counted as tolerant after at least one year off all immunosuppression, enzymes not exceeding twice normal. General study results and limits: Low donor cell numbers restricted donor-reactive repertoire measurement in a couple of subjects.

Generated by immunoSEQ multiplex PCR, the TCRdb table keeps only in-frame clones and is missing some. In the table there are roughly 62,000 clones, about 73% of which are singletons. As for this clone: Its specificity is unknown.

The CDR3 covers 16 residues. CDR1 is MNHEY and CDR2 is SVGAGI in the germline V gene. Trimming removed 0 bases from V and 2 bases from J, with 10 bases in between. The sequencing used CD4+ T cells from blood, collected at the 15-month timepoint. The V gene is TRBV6-5, the J gene TRBJ2-2; D is possibly TRBD1 (5 bases). This receptor was obtained from a human patient who received a liver transplant. Some of the T cells may derive from the graft donor. Written as DNA, the CDR3 is TGTGCCAGCAGTTACTCGGTACAGGTCAACACCGGGGAGCTGTTTTTT. The encoded protein is CASSYSVQVNTGELFF.